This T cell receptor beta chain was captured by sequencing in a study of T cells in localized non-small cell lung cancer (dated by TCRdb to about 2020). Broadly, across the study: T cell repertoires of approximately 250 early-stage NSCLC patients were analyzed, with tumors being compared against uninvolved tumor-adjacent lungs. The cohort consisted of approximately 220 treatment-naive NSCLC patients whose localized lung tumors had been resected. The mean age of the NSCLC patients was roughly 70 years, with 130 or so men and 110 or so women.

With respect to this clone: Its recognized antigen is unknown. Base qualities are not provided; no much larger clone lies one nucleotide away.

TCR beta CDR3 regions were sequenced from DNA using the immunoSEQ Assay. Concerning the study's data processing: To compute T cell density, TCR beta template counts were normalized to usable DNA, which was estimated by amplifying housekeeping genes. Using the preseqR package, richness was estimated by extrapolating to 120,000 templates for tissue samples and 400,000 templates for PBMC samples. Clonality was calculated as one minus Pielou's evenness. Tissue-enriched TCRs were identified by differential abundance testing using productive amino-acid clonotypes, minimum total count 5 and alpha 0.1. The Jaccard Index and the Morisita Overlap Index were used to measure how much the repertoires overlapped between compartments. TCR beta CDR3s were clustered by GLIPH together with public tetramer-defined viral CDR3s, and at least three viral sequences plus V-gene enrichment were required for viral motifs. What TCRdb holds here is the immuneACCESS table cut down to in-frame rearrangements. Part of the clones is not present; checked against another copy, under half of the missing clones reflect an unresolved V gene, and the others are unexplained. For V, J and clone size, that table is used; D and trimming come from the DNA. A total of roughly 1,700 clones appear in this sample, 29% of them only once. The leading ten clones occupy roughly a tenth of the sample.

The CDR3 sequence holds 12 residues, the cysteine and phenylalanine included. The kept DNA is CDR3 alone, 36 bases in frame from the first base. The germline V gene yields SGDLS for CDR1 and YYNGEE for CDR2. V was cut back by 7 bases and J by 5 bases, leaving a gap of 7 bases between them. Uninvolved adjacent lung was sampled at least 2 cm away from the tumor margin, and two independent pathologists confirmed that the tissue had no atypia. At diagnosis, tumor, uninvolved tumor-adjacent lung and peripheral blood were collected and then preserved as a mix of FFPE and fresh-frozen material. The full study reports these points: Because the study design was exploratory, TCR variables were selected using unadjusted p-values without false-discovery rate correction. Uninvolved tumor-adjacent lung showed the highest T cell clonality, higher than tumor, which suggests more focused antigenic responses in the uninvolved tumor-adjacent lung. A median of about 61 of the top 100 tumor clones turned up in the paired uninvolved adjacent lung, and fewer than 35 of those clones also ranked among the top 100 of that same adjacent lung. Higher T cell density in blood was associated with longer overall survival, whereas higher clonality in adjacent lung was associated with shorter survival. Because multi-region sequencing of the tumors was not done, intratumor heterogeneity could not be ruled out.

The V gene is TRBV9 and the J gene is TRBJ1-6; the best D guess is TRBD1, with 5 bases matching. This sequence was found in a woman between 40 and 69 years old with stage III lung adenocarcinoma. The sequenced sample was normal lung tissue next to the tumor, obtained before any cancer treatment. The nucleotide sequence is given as TGTGCCAGCGGGACCAATAATTCACCCCTCCACTTT. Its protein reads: CASGTNNSPLHF.